The 5 T cell receptor beta chains reported below all come from one sample, sequenced in a study of shared clonotypes between healthy human individuals (dated by TCRdb to the early 2020s). CD8 naive samples consisted of CD45RO-negative cells that were positively selected for CCR7, yielding a CD45RA+CCR7+ population without TemRA cells. The method was the immunoSEQ multiplex PCR assay. The clones in this table, taken by TCRdb from immuneACCESS, are in-frame only. Not every clone is retained; where verified, under half of the shortfall comes from an unresolved V gene, and the cause of the rest is unknown. The sample data list roughly 2,000,000 clones, and roughly 94% of these were observed just once. Clones ranked in the top ten supply around 1% of the sample. The sequencing sample was made of naive CD8+ T cells sorted from blood. The sample's cell subset or site label, decoded: CD45RA+CCR7+. The receptors stem from a young man in good health.

CDR3 in amino acids: CASSFTRTYEQYF. CDR3 sequence (DNA): TGTGCCAGCAGCTTCACGAGGACCTACGAGCAGTACTTC. The chain joins TRBV7-8 to TRBJ2-7; D gene uncertain. Germline V gene data show CDR1 as SGHVS and CDR2 as FQNEAQ. V was trimmed by 3 bases and J by 2 bases, leaving 8 bases between them. The CDR3 has 13 amino acids.

This rearrangement joins TRBV12-5 to TRBJ2-7; TRBD1 agrees at 7 bases. The trim removed 1 base at V and 3 bases at J, leaving 12 bases unmatched. Germline V gene data show CDR1 as LGHNT and CDR2 as FRNRAP. The CDR3 extends over 17 amino acids. CDR3 protein: CASGLEAIMGQFYEQYF. Written as DNA, the CDR3 is TGTGCTAGTGGTTTGGAAGCGATAATGGGACAGTTCTACGAGCAGTACTTC.

Points on this clone: The same CDR3 is also encoded by other DNA sequences in this sample. The gene calls are TRBV27 and TRBJ2-7, with D possibly matching TRBD1 (6 bases). CDR3 length equals 13 residues. Trimming shortened V by 0 bases and J by 4 bases, and 7 bases separated the two germline ends. CDR1 MNHEY and CDR2 SMNVEV come from the germline V gene (reference sequence). This chain's CDR3 is CASSLSTGYEQYF. The CDR3 bases are TGTGCCAGCAGTTTATCTACAGGGTACGAGCAGTACTTC.

The table lists this clone with a count of one. Other DNA sequences in this specimen translate into the identical CDR3. The gene calls are TRBV5-4 and TRBJ2-1; perhaps TRBD2 as D (6 bases). The CDR3 sequence is 13 residues long. CDR1 is SGHNT and CDR2 is YYREEE in the germline V gene (reference sequence). V was clipped by 2 bases and J by 7 bases, with 10 bases between them. The CDR3 loop reads CASSFSGGNEQFF. The CDR3 DNA is TGTGCCAGCAGCTTCAGTGGGGGGAATGAGCAGTTCTTC.

The chain couples TRBV27 to TRBJ2-3; 10 bases are shared with TRBD2. This CDR3 spans 17 amino acids. V was pared by 4 bases and J by 5 bases, with 12 bases of the junction left unmatched. The germline gives CDR1 MNHEY, CDR2 SMNVEV (reference sequence). CDR3 DNA: TGTGCCAGCAGTTCGATTATAGCGGGGGGCCTTGGAGATACGCAGTATTTT. It codes for CASSSIIAGGLGDTQYF.